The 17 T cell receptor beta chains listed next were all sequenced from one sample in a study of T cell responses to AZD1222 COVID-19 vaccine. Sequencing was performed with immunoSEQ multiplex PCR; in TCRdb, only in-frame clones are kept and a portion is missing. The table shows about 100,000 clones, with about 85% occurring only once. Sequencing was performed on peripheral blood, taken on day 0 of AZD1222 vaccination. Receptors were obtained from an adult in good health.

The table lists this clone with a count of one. The CDR3 nucleotides are TGTGCCAGTAGTGAATTCGGACAGGGTGGAGATATGAACACTGAAGCTTTCTTT. Its translation: CASSEFGQGGDMNTEAFF. This rearrangement joins TRBV19 to TRBJ1-1, with 8 nucleotides matching TRBD1. The CDR3 is made up of 18 amino acids. Looked up from germline, CDR1 is LNHDA and CDR2 is SQIVND (reference sequence). V dropped 5 bases and J dropped 0; count of bases not matched to a gene: 14.

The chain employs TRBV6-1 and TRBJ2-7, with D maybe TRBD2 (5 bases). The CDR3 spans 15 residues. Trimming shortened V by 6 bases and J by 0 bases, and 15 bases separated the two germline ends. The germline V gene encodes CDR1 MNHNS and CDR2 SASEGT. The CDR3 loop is CASRTGLVGSYEQYF. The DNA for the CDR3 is TGTGCCAGCAGGACCGGACTGGTTGGCTCCTACGAGCAGTACTTC.

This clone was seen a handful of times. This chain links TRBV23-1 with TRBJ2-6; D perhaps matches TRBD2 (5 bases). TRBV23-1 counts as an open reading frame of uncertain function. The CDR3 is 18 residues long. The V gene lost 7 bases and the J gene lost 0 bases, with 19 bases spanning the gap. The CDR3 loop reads CASTPQFTGSSGANVLTF. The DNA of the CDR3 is TGCGCCAGCACTCCTCAATTTACGGGAAGCTCTGGGGCCAACGTCCTGACTTTC.

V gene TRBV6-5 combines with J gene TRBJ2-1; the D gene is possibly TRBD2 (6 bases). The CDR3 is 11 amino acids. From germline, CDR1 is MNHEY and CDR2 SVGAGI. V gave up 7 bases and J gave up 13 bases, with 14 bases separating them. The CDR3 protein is CASTNSGFQFF. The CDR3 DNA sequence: TGTGCCAGCACTAATAGCGGTTTCCAGTTCTTC.

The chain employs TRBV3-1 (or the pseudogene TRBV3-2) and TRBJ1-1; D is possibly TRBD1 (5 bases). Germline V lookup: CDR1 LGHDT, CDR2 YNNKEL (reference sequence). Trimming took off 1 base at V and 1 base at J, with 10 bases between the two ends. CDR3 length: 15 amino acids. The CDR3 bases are TGTGCCAGCAGCCAAGGGGGACCGGGGAACACTGAAGCTTTCTTT. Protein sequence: CASSQGGPGNTEAFF.

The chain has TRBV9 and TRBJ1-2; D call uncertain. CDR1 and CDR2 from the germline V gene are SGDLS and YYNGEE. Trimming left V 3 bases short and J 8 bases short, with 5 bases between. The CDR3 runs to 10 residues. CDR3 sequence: CASSGGGYTF. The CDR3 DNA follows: TGTGCCAGCAGCGGGGGAGGCTACACCTTC.

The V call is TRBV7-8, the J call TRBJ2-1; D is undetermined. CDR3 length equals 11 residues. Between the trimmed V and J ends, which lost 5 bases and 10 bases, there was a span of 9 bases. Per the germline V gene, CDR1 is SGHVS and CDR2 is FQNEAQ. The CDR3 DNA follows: TGTGCCAGCAGCCCGAACAGAGAGCAGTTCTTC. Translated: CASSPNREQFF.

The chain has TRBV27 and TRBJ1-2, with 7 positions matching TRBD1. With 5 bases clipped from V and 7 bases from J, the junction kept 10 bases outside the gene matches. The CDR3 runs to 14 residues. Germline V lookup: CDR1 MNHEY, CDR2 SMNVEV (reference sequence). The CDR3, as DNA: TGTGCCAGCAGTCTTTCCCTCCAGGGGGTTGGCTACACCTTC. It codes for CASSLSLQGVGYTF.

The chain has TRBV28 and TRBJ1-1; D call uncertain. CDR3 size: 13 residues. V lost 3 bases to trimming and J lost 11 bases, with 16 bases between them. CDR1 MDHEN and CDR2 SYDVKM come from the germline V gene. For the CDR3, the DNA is TGTGCCAGCAGTTTTCCTTCTCCAGAAGGGGCTTTCTTT. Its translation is CASSFPSPEGAFF.

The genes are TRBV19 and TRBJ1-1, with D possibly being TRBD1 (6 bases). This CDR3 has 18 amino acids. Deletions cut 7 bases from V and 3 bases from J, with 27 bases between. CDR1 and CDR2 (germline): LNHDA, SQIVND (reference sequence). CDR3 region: CASTTWRGDFGGDTEAFF. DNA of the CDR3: TGTGCCAGTACCACATGGAGGGGGGACTTCGGAGGGGACACTGAAGCTTTCTTT.

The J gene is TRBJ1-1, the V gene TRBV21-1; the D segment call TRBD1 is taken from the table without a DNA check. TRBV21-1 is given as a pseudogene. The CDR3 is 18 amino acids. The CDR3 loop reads CASSKIGQGAEEETEAFF. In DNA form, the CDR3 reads TGTGCCAGCAGCAAAATCGGACAGGGGGCGGAGGAGGAAACTGAAGCTTTCTTT.

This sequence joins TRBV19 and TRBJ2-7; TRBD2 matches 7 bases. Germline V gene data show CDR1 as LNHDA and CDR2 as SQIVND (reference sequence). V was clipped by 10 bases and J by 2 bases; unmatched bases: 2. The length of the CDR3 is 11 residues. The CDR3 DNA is TGTGCCACCGGGGGGACCTACGAGCAGTACTTC. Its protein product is CATGGTYEQYF. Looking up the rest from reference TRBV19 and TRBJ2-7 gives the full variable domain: DGGITQSPKYLFRKEGQNVTLSCEQNLNHDAMYWYRQDPGQGLRLIYYSQIVNDFQKGDIAEGYSVSREKKESFPLTVTSAQKNPTAFYLCATGGTYEQYFGPGTRLTVT.

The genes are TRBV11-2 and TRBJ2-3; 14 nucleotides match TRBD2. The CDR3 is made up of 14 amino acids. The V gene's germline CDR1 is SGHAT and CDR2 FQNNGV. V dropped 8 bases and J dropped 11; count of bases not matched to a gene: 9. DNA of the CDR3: TGTGCCAGCCTACCCGGGACTAGCGGGAGCAGGCAGTATTTT. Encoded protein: CASLPGTSGSRQYF.

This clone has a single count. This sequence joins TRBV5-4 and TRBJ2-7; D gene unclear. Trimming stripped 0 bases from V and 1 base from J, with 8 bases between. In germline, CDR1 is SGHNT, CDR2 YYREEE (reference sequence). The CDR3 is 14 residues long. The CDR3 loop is CASSLGLGSYEQYF. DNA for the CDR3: TGTGCCAGCAGCTTGGGTCTAGGGTCCTACGAGCAGTACTTC.

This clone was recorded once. As DNA, the CDR3 is TGCGCCAGCAGCTCCCAAGCCAGGGGCCGTTCTAACTATGGCTACACCTTC. This sequence encodes CASSSQARGRSNYGYTF. This rearrangement joins TRBV5-1 to TRBJ1-2; tentative D call: TRBD1 (6 bases). The germline gives CDR1 SGHRS, CDR2 YFSETQ. This CDR3 spans 17 amino acids. Trimming pared 3 bases from V and 0 bases from J, leaving 18 bases between.

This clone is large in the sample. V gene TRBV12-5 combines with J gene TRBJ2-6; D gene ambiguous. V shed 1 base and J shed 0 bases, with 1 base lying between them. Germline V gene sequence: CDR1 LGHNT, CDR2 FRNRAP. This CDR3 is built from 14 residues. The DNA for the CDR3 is TGTGCTAGTGGTTTGGGCTCTGGGGCCAACGTCCTGACTTTC. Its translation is CASGLGSGANVLTF.

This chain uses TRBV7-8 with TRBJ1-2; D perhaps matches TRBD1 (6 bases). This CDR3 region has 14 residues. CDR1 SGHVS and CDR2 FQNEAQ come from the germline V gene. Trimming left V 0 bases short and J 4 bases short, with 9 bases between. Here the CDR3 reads CASSLAEGVYGYTF. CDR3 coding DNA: TGTGCCAGCAGCTTAGCGGAGGGGGTCTATGGCTACACCTTC.